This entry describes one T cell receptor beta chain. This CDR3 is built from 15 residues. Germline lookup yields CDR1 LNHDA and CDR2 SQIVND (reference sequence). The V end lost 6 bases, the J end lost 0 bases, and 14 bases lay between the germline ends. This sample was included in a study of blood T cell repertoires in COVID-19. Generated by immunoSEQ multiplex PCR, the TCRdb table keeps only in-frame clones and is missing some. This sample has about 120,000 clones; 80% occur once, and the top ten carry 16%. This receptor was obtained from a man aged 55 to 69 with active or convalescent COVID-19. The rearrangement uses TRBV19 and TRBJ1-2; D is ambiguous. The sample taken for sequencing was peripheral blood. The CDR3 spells CASSPLALSNYGYTF. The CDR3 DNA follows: TGTGCCAGTAGCCCCCTCGCGTTATCTAACTATGGCTACACCTTC.